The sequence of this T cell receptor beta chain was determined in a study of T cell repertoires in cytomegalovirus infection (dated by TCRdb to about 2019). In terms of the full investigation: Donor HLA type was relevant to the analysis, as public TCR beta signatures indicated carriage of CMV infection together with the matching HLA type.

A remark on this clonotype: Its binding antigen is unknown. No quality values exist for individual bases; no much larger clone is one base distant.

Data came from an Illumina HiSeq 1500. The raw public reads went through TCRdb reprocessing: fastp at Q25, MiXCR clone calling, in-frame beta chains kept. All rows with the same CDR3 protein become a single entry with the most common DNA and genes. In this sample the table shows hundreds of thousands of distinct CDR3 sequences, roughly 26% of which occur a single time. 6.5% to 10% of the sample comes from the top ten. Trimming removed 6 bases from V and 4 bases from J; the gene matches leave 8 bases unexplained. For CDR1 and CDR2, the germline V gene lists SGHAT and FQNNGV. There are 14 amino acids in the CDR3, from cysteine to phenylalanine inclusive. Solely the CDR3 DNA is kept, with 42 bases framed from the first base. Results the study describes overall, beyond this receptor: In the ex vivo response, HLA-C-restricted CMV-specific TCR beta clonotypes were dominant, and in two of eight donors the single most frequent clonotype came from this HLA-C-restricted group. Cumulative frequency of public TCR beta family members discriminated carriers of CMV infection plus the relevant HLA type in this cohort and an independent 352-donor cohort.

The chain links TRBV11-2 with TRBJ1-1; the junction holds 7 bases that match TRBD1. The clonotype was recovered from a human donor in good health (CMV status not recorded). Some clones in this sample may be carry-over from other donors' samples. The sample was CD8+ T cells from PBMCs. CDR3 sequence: CASSPTGVGTEAFF. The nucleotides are TGTGCCAGCAGTCCAACAGGGGTAGGCACTGAAGCTTTCTTT.